This TCR beta chain was sequenced for a study of shared clonotypes between healthy human individuals. General observations from the study: Larger richness was generally estimated for naive than memory subsets. Incomplete sequencing of sorted subsets was indicated by rarefaction despite large depth.

Germline V CDR1 and CDR2: SNHLY, FYNNEI. CDR3 size: 14 residues. V dropped 4 bases and J dropped 2; count of bases not matched to a gene: 2. Notes on this clone: As yet, its antigen is unknown.

Running of the assay took place at deep level. Method: immunoSEQ multiplex PCR; TCRdb's copy keeps in-frame clones and lacks some. The sample has about 2.3 million clones, approximately 95% seen once. Sequenced input: naive CD4+ T cells from PBMCs. The sample's subset: CD45RA+ positively selected. The receptor was derived from a man aged 18 to 30 in good health. Some clones in this sample may be carry-over from other donors' samples. The chain has TRBV2 and TRBJ2-3, with 8 bases aligning to TRBD2. CDR3 region: CASSGTSYTDTQYF. The CDR3 DNA is TGTGCCAGCAGTGGGACTAGCTACACAGATACGCAGTATTTT.